The 23 T cell receptor beta chains listed next were all sequenced from one sample in a study of blood T cell repertoires in COVID-19. Some clones are missing from TCRdb's copy, which holds only in-frame ones; the method was immunoSEQ multiplex PCR. The sample yields under 75,000 clones, 80% seen once. The sequenced sample consisted of peripheral blood. Receptors were obtained from a man in his 60s with acute or convalescent COVID-19.

As concerns this clone: Other DNA sequences from this sample encode an identical CDR3 as well. CDR3 loop: CASSEGTPYQPQHF. The CDR3 coding sequence is TGTGCCAGCAGTGAGGGGACACCTTATCAGCCCCAGCATTTT. This chain uses TRBV6-1 with TRBJ1-5, with TRBD1 as a possible D gene (6 bases). CDR1 MNHNS and CDR2 SASEGT come from the germline V gene. V lost 3 bases and J lost 5, with 11 bases in between. The CDR3 spans 14 residues.

The chain combines TRBV18 with TRBJ2-7; tentatively, D is TRBD2 (6 bases). From germline, CDR1 is KGHSH and CDR2 LQKENI. Trimming shortened V by 0 bases and J by 0 bases, and 6 bases separated the two germline ends. The CDR3 is 14 amino acids. The CDR3 here is CASSPPDYSYEQYF. Here the CDR3 DNA reads TGTGCCAGCTCACCACCGGACTACTCCTACGAGCAGTACTTC.

This clone has just a few counts. The chain is built from TRBV6-5 and TRBJ2-3; no definite D call. The V end was cut by 4 bases, the J end by 2 bases, with 7 bases between. Germline V gives CDR1 MNHEY, CDR2 SVGAGI. The CDR3 runs to 13 residues. For the CDR3, the DNA is TGTGCCAGCAGTTTAACTTACACAGATACGCAGTATTTT. Protein product: CASSLTYTDTQYF.

The gene calls are TRBV6-5 and TRBJ2-5; 9 positions match TRBD1. The J segment lost 3 bases and the V segment lost 6 bases, leaving 5 bases of the junction unmatched. The length of the CDR3 is 14 residues. Germline V gene lookup returns CDR1 MNHEY and CDR2 SVGAGI. The CDR3 loop reads CASSPGQGKETQYF. CDR3 nucleotides: TGTGCCAGCAGCCCGGGACAGGGAAAAGAGACCCAGTACTTC.

The rearrangement joins TRBV13 to TRBJ2-2; a weak D match, TRBD2 (6 bases). Germline CDR1 reads PRHDT; CDR2 reads FYEKMQ (reference sequence). Trimming removed 8 bases at V and 4 bases at J, with 17 bases between. CDR3 length equals 15 residues. CDR3 in amino acids: CASRLFQAGTGELFF. The CDR3 nucleotides read TGTGCCAGCCGCCTATTTCAAGCGGGCACCGGGGAGCTGTTTTTT.

The CDR3, as DNA: TGTGCCAGCAGCACCACAGGGTACCGCCAGCCCCAGCATTTT. It yields the protein CASSTTGYRQPQHF. This chain uses TRBV5-8 with TRBJ1-5, with TRBD1 as a possible D gene (6 bases). There are 14 residues in the CDR3. Germline CDR1 is SGHTS and CDR2 is YDEGEE. V lost 4 bases and J lost 7, with 15 bases in between.

The V and J genes are TRBV6-5 and TRBJ2-1; 7 bases are shared with TRBD1. Per the germline V gene, CDR1 is MNHEY and CDR2 is SVGAGI. The CDR3 runs to 14 residues. V lost 5 bases and J lost 8; bases outside the gene matches: 9. In DNA, the CDR3 is TGTGCCAGCAGTCGGGGACAGTTAGGCTATGAGCAGTTCTTC. Translated: CASSRGQLGYEQFF.

The J gene is TRBJ1-4, the V gene TRBV5-4; the D is unclear. The length of the CDR3 is 14 residues. CDR1 and CDR2 from the germline V gene are SGHNT and YYREEE (reference sequence). Between the trimmed V and J ends, which lost 1 base and 4 bases, there was a span of 8 bases. Here the CDR3 reads CASSLSGYNEKLFF. The CDR3 DNA reads TGTGCCAGCAGCTTGTCGGGTTATAATGAAAAACTGTTTTTT.

The rearrangement links TRBV5-4 to TRBJ2-1; TRBD1 matches 9 bases. The CDR3 is 15 residues long. Germline lookup yields CDR1 SGHNT and CDR2 YYREEE (reference sequence). Unmatched junction bases numbered 7, after V lost 4 bases and J lost 5 bases. CDR3 sequence: CASSQQGASDNEQFF. CDR3 bases: TGTGCCAGCAGCCAACAGGGGGCCTCAGACAATGAGCAGTTCTTC.

The chain combines TRBV6-2 or TRBV6-3 with TRBJ1-5, with 7 positions matching TRBD1. The CDR3 has 15 residues. Germline lookup yields CDR1 MNHEY and CDR2 SVGEGT. V shed 5 bases and J 7 bases; nucleotides not matched to a gene: 11. CDR3 bases: TGTGCCAGCAGTCAGCGACAGGGTTGGGACCAGCCCCAGCATTTT. Translating gives CASSQRQGWDQPQHF.

The chain carries TRBV7-8 and TRBJ2-3; 8 bases are a match to TRBD2. CDR3 length: 15 amino acids. From germline, CDR1 is SGHVS and CDR2 FQNEAQ. V gave up 5 bases and J gave up 6 bases; unmatched junction bases: 10. The CDR3 sequence: CASSVAGGSWDTQYF. Here the CDR3 DNA reads TGTGCCAGCAGCGTCGCGGGGGGCAGTTGGGATACGCAGTATTTT.

CDR3 DNA: TGCGCCAGCAGCCTCCCTACTCCGAACACCGGGGAGCTGTTTTTT. Amino acids: CASSLPTPNTGELFF. This sequence joins TRBV5-1 and TRBJ2-2; D is undetermined. The CDR3 consists of 15 residues. Germline CDR1 and CDR2: SGHRS and YFSETQ. V was shortened by 4 bases and J by 0 bases, with 10 bases between the two germline ends.

The CDR3 nucleotides are TGCGCCAGCAGTTACGCCGGGACAGGGGTGAACACTGAAGCTTTCTTT. Translating gives CASSYAGTGVNTEAFF. V is TRBV5-1 and J is TRBJ1-1, with 10 bases lining up with TRBD1. V was pared by 5 bases and J by 0 bases, with 7 bases of the junction left unmatched. This CDR3 spans 16 amino acids. The germline gives CDR1 SGHRS, CDR2 YFSETQ. The entire variable domain, with the rest obtained from reference TRBV5-1 and TRBJ1-1, is as follows: KAGVTQTPRYLIKTRGQQVTLSCSPISGHRSVSWYQQTPGQGLQFLFEYFSETQRNKGNFPGRFSGRQFSNSRSEMNVSTLELGDSALYLCASSYAGTGVNTEAFFGQGTRLTVV.

V is TRBV7-9 and J is TRBJ1-2, with D perhaps TRBD1 (6 bases). The V gene's germline CDR1 is SEHNR and CDR2 FQNEAQ (reference sequence). The CDR3 loop spans 14 amino acids. Trimming took off 1 base at V and 6 bases at J, with 12 bases between the two ends. The CDR3 protein is CASSLDGGFNGYTF. As DNA, the CDR3 is TGTGCCAGCAGCTTAGATGGGGGCTTTAATGGCTACACCTTC.

The chain joins TRBV2 to TRBJ2-1, with TRBD2 as a possible D gene (6 bases). This CDR3 contains 16 residues. Trimming cost V 0 bases and J 9 bases, with 18 bases left between them. Germline V gene sequence: CDR1 SNHLY, CDR2 FYNNEI. CDR3 sequence: CASSEALLAGLGEQFF. The CDR3 region has the DNA TGTGCCAGCAGTGAAGCGCTTCTGGCGGGGCTCGGTGAGCAGTTCTTC.

This CDR3 is CASSTIGGTFYEQYF. CDR3 nucleotide sequence: TGTGCCAGTAGTACTATTGGCGGTACCTTCTACGAGCAGTACTTC. V is TRBV19 and J is TRBJ2-7; D gene uncertain. CDR1 and CDR2 from the germline V gene are LNHDA and SQIVND (reference sequence). The germline V and J ends were trimmed by 4 bases and 3 bases, with 16 bases remaining between them. The CDR3 extends over 15 amino acids.

V usage is TRBV28 and J usage is TRBJ2-3; D gene unclear. V was cut by 7 bases and J by 4 bases, with 9 bases left in between. Germline loops: CDR1 MDHEN, CDR2 SYDVKM. The CDR3 sequence is 12 residues long. CDR3 residues: CASNSVADTQYF. The CDR3 DNA follows: TGTGCCAGCAACTCCGTGGCAGATACGCAGTATTTT.

This chain joins TRBV5-1 and TRBJ1-1, with D tentatively TRBD1 (6 bases). Looked up from germline, CDR1 is SGHRS and CDR2 is YFSETQ. Trimming removed 1 base from V and 8 bases from J, with 12 bases in between. The CDR3 is made up of 13 amino acids. The CDR3 is CASSLTRTAEAFF. CDR3 sequence (DNA): TGCGCCAGCAGCTTGACAAGGACAGCAGAAGCTTTCTTT.

The chain recombines TRBV5-4 with TRBJ2-7; tentative D call: TRBD2 (5 bases). The length of the CDR3 is 14 residues. Per germline, CDR1 SGHNT and CDR2 YYREEE (reference sequence). Trimming cost V 0 bases and J 1 base, with 8 bases left between them. The DNA for the CDR3 is TGTGCCAGCAGCTTGGGACGGACTTCCTACGAGCAGTACTTC. Amino acids: CASSLGRTSYEQYF.

The chain carries TRBV27 and TRBJ1-1, with D perhaps TRBD1 (6 bases). Germline V gene data show CDR1 as MNHEY and CDR2 as SMNVEV (reference sequence). This CDR3 is built from 14 residues. Trimming shortened V by 5 bases and J by 6 bases, and 16 bases separated the two germline ends. CDR3 in amino acids: CASSVLTGTAEAFF. The CDR3 nucleotides are TGTGCCAGCAGTGTTCTTACAGGGACCGCTGAAGCTTTCTTT.

The chain is built from TRBV6-6 and TRBJ1-2; D remains ambiguous. Germline V gene lookup returns CDR1 MNHNY and CDR2 SVGAGI (reference sequence). The CDR3 sequence is 13 residues long. V lost 7 bases and J 4 bases, leaving 13 bases between the germline ends. For the CDR3, the DNA is TGTGCCAGCACCCGGCAGGTCCGCTATGGCTACACCTTC. Translation gives CASTRQVRYGYTF.

V and J are TRBV7-9 and TRBJ2-1, with TRBD1 as a possible D gene (5 bases). V was clipped by 0 bases and J by 5 bases, with 14 bases between them. Germline CDR1 reads SEHNR; CDR2 reads FQNEAQ (reference sequence). The CDR3 is made up of 16 amino acids. The chain's CDR3 is CASSLASHEGDNEQFF. The CDR3 nucleotides are TGTGCCAGCAGCTTAGCGAGCCACGAAGGGGACAATGAGCAGTTCTTC.

The V call is TRBV3-1 (or the pseudogene TRBV3-2), the J call TRBJ2-3, with 12 bases aligning to TRBD2. CDR1 is LGHDT and CDR2 is YNNKEL in the germline V gene (reference sequence). V dropped 4 bases and J dropped 3; count of bases not matched to a gene: 2. CDR3 size: 15 residues. This chain's CDR3 is CASSRLAGETDTQYF. The CDR3 DNA reads TGTGCCAGCAGCCGACTAGCGGGGGAAACAGATACGCAGTATTTT.